The 6 T cell receptor beta chains given below trace back to one sample, sequenced in a study of beta chain features in type 1 diabetes. No antigen has been identified for these receptors. Findings and caveats of the study: Patients with Type 1 diabetes showed moderately but significantly shorter TCRB CDR3s in all four CD4+ subsets.

The entirety of the isolated RNA underwent reverse transcription, so expressed TCRB transcripts were sequenced. Libraries were prepared by immunoSEQ multiplex PCR; TCRdb keeps only in-frame clonotypes and omits some of them. Here the sample spans 330,000 or so clones, roughly an eighth being singletons. The material sequenced was naive CD4+ T cells from blood. Receptor source: a young woman with type 1 diabetes.

V is TRBV19 and J is TRBJ2-5; D might be TRBD2 (5 bases). This CDR3 comprises 13 residues. Deletions cut 3 bases from V and 1 base from J, with 6 bases between. Per germline, CDR1 LNHDA and CDR2 SQIVND (reference sequence). This CDR3 reads CASSIGVQETQYF. The CDR3 region has the DNA TGTGCCAGTAGTATCGGGGTCCAAGAGACCCAGTACTTC.

The chain is built from TRBV18 and TRBJ2-5; D gene uncertain. Germline CDR1 KGHSH, CDR2 LQKENI. The V gene lost 6 bases and the J gene lost 1 base, with 9 bases spanning the gap. The CDR3 contains 13 residues. The CDR3 DNA reads TGTGCCAGCTCGTCAGGTACCCAAGAGACCCAGTACTTC. This encodes CASSSGTQETQYF.

The chain combines TRBV7-8 with TRBJ1-6; no clear D. The CDR3 loop spans 15 amino acids. Germline V lookup: CDR1 SGHVS, CDR2 FQNEAQ. V lost 2 bases and J lost 7, with 12 bases in between. The CDR3 DNA reads as TGTGCCAGCAGCTTATTTCGGGTTTCCAATTCACCCCTCCACTTT. This translates into CASSLFRVSNSPLHF.

V and J are TRBV15 and TRBJ1-2; no reliable D call. Trimming cost V 6 bases and J 4 bases, with 12 bases left between them. The CDR3 consists of 13 residues. Germline CDR1 is LNHNV and CDR2 is YYDKDF (reference sequence). The CDR3 DNA follows: TGTGCCACCAGGGCTCCGGGAGCCTATGGCTACACCTTC. This sequence encodes CATRAPGAYGYTF. The whole variable domain, remainder taken from reference TRBV15 and TRBJ1-2, is DAMVIQNPRYQVTQFGKPVTLSCSQTLNHNVMYWYQQKSSQAPKLLFHYYDKDFNNEADTPDNFQSRRPNTSFCFLDIRSPGLGDTAMYLCATRAPGAYGYTFGSGTRLTVV.

The V gene is TRBV5-1, the J gene TRBJ2-5, with 10 nucleotides matching TRBD2. Germline CDR1 and CDR2: SGHRS and YFSETQ. The CDR3 spans 15 residues. Trimming took 4 bases from V and 4 from J; bases not matched to a gene: 7. CDR3 protein: CASSPGTSVPETQYF. DNA for the CDR3: TGCGCCAGCAGCCCGGGGACTAGCGTCCCAGAGACCCAGTACTTC.

This clone was seen more than once but under ten times. V gene TRBV5-1 combines with J gene TRBJ2-7; 9 bases match TRBD1. The CDR3 totals 20 residues. Germline loops: CDR1 SGHRS, CDR2 YFSETQ. The J segment lost 3 bases and the V segment lost 4 bases, leaving 23 bases of the junction unmatched. In DNA, the CDR3 is TGCGCCAGCAGCACCCTTCCCCCGGGACAGGGTTTCGCCGGATTCTACGAGCAGTACTTC. The encoded protein is CASSTLPPGQGFAGFYEQYF.